The rows below give T cell receptor beta chains drawn from one sample of a study of cytomegalovirus exposure and HLA in healthy donors. Sequencing was performed with immunoSEQ multiplex PCR; in TCRdb, only in-frame clones are kept and a portion is missing. The sample has 65,000 to 75,000 clones, around 67% seen once. Sequences were obtained from PBMCs. These receptors all stem from a woman between 25 and 40 years old in good health and CMV-seronegative. The CDR3 runs from the conserved cysteine through the conserved F or W. A D gene is named only where the DNA matches it firmly.

d_call	v_call	j_call	cdr3_aa
TRBD2	TRBV5-1	TRBJ2-7	CASSFMGGTPTYEQYF
NA	TRBV7-2	TRBJ2-2	CASSLSSANTGELFF
TRBD2	TRBV27	TRBJ2-7	CASSPASGDPEQYF
NA	TRBV30	TRBJ2-5	CAWSPWGGRETQYF
NA	TRBV29-1	TRBJ1-2	CSVLHGGLRQGYGYTF
TRBD1	TRBV23-1	TRBJ2-1	CARRQGHSYNEQFF
TRBD1	TRBV5-5	TRBJ1-5	CASSSGTGDNQPQHF
NA	TRBV6-5	TRBJ1-2	CASSFPGNGYTF
NA	TRBV7-9	TRBJ2-1	CASSLSRGGSYNEQFF
TRBD1	TRBV19	TRBJ1-2	CASSIDGTGYGYTF
NA	TRBV5-1	TRBJ1-5	CASSLTGYGNQPQHF
NA	TRBV6-1	TRBJ1-2	CASSERQGRGYTF
NA	TRBV19	TRBJ2-7	CASSKDSSYEQYF